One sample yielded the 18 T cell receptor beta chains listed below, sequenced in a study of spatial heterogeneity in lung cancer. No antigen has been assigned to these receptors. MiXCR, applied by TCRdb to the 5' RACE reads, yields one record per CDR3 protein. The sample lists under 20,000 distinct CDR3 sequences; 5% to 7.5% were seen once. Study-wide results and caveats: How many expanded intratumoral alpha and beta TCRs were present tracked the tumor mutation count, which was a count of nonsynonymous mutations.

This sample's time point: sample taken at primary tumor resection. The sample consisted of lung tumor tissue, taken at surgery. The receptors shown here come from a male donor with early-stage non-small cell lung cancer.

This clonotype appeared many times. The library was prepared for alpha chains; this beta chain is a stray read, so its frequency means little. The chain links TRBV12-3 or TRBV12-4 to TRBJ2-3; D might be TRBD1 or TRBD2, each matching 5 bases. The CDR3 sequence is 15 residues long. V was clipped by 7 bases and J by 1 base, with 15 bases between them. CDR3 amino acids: CASTIYGDRTDTQYF. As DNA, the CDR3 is TGTGCCAGCACCATATACGGGGACCGCACAGATACGCAGTATTTT.

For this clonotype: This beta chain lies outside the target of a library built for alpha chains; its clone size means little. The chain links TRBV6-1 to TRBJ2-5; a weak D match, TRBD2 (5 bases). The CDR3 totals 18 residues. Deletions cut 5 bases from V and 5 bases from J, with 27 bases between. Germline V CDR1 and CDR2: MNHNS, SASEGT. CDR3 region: CASSTLVEALEAWETQYF. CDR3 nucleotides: TGTGCCAGCAGTACCCTAGTGGAGGCGCTGGAGGCTTGGGAGACCCAGTACTTC.

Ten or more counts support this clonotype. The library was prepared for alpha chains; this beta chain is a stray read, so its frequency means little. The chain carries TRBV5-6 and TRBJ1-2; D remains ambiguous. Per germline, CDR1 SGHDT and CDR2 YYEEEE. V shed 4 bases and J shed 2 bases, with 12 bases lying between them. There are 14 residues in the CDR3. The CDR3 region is CASSLSGSNYGYTF. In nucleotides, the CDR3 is TGTGCCAGCAGCCTATCTGGGTCCAACTATGGCTACACCTTC.

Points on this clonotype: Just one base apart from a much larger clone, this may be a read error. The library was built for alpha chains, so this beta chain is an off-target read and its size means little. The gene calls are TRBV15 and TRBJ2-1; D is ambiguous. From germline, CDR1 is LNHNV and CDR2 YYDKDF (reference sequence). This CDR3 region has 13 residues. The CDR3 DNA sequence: TGTGCCACCGCCAGGCCGAACTACAATGAGCTGTTCTTC. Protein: CATARPNYNELFF. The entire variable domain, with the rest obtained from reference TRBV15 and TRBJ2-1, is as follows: DAMVIQNPRYQVTQFGKPVTLSCSQTLNHNVMYWYQQKSSQAPKLLFHYYDKDFNNEADTPDNFQSRRPNTSFCFLDIRSPGLGDTAMYLCATARPNYNELFFGPGTRLTVL.

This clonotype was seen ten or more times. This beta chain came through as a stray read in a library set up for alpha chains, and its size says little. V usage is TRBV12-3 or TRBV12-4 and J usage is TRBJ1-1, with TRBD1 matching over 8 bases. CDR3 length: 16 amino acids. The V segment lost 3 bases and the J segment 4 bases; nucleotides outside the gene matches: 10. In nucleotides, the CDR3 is TGTGCCAGCAGTTTTCCACCCGGACAGGGTACCACTGAAGCTTTCTTT. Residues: CASSFPPGQGTTEAFF.

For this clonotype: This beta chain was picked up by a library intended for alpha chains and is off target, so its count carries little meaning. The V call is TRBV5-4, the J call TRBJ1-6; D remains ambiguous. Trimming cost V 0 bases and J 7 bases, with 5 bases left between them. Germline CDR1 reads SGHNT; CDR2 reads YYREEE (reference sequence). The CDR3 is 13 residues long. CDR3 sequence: CASSLGGNSPLHF. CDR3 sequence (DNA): TGTGCCAGCAGCTTGGGCGGGAATTCACCCCTCCACTTT. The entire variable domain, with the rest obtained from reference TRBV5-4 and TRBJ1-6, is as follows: ETGVTQSPTHLIKTRGQQVTLRCSSQSGHNTVSWYQQALGQGPQFIFQYYREEENGRGNFPPRFSGLQFPNYSSELNVNALELDDSALYLCASSLGGNSPLHFGNGTRLTVT.

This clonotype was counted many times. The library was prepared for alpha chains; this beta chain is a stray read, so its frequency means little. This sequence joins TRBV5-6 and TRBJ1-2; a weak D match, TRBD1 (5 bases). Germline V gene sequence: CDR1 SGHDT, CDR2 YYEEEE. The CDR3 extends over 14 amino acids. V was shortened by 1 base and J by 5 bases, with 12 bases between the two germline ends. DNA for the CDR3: TGTGCCAGCAGCTTGAAGGGGCGGGCGTATGGCTACACCTTC. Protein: CASSLKGRAYGYTF. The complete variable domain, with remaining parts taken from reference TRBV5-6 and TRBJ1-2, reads DAGVTQSPTHLIKTRGQQVTLRCSPKSGHDTVSWYQQALGQGPQFIFQYYEEEERQRGNFPDRFSGHQFPNYSSELNVNALLLGDSALYLCASSLKGRAYGYTFGSGTRLTVV.

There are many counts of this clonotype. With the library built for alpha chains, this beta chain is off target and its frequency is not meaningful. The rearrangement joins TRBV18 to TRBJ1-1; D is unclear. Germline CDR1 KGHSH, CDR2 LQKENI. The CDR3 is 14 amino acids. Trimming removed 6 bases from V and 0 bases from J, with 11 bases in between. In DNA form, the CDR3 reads TGTGCCAGCTCCCCCGCGCTTATGAACACTGAAGCTTTCTTT. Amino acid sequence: CASSPALMNTEAFF.

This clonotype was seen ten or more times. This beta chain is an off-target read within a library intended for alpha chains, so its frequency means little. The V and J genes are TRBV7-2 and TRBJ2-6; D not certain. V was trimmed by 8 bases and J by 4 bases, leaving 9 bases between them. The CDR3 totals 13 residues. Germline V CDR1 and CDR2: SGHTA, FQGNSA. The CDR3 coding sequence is TGTGCCAGCCAACTGAGGGGGGCCAACGTCCTGACTTTC. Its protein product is CASQLRGANVLTF. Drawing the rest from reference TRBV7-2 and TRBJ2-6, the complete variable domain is GAGVSQSPSNKVTEKGKDVELRCDPISGHTALYWYRQSLGQGLEFLIYFQGNSAPDKSGLPSDRFSAERTGGSVSTLTIQRTQQEDSAVYLCASQLRGANVLTFGAGSRLTVL.

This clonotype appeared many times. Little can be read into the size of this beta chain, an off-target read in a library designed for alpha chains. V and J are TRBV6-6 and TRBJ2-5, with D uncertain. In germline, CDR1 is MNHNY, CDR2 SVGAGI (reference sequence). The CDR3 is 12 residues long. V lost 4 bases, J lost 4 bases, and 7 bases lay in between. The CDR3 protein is CASSLLRETQYF. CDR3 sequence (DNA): TGTGCCAGCAGTTTGTTGAGAGAGACCCAGTACTTC.

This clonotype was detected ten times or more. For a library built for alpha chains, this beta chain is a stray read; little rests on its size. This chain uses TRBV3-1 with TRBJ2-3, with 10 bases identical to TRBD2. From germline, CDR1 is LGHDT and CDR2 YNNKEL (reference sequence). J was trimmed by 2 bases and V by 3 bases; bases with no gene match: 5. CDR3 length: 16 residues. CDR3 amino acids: CASSHFGLADTDTQYF. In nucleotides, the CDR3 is TGTGCCAGCAGCCATTTCGGACTAGCGGACACAGATACGCAGTATTTT.

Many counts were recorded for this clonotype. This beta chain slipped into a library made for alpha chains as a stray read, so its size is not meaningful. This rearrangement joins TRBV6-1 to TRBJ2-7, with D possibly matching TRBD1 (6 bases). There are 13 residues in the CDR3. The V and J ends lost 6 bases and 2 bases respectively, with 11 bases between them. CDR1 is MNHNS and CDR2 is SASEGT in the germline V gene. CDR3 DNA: TGTGCCAGCAGGAAGCAGGGGCCCTACGAGCAGTACTTC. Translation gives CASRKQGPYEQYF.

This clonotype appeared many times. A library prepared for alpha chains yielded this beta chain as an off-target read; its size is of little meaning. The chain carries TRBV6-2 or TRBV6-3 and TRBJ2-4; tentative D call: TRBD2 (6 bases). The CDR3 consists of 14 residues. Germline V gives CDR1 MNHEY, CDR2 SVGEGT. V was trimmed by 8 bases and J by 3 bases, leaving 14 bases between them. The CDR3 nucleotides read TGTGCCAGCCGCCCCGGCGGGGACAAAAACATTCAGTACTTC. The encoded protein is CASRPGGDKNIQYF.

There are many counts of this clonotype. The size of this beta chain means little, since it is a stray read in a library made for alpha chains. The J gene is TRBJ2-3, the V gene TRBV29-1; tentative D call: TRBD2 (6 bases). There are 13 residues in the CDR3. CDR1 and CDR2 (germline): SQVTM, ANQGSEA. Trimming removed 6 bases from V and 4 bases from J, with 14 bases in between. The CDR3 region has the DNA TGCAGCGTCGGGCGGGATTTGGCAGATACGCAGTATTTT. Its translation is CSVGRDLADTQYF.

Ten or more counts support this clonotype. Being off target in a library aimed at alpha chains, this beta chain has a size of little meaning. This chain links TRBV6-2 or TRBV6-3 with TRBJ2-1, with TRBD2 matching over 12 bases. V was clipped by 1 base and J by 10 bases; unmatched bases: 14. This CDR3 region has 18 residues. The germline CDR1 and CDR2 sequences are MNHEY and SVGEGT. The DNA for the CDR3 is TGTGCCAGCAGTTACTTCCCTCTACTAGCGGGAGGCCGCGGGGAGCAGTTCTTC. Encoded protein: CASSYFPLLAGGRGEQFF.

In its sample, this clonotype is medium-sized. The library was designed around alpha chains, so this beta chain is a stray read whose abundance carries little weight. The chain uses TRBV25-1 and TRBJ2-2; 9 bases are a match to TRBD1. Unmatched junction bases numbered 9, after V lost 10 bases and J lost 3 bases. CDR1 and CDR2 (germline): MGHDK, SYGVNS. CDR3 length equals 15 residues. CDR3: CATSQDRGYTGELFF. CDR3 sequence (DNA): TGTGCCACCTCCCAGGACAGGGGCTACACCGGGGAGCTGTTTTTT.

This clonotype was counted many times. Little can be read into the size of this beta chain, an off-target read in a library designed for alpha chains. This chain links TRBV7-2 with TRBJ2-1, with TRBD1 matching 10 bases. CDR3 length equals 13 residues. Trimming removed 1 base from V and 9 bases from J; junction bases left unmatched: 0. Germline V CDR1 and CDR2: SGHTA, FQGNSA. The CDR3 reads CASSLGTGGEQFF. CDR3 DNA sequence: TGTGCCAGCAGCTTAGGGACAGGGGGTGAGCAGTTCTTC.

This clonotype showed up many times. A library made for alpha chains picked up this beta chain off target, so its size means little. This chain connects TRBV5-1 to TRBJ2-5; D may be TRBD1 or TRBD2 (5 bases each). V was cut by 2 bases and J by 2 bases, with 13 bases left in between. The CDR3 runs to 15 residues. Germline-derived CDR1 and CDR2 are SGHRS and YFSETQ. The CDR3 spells CASSLWGSGQETQYF. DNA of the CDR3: TGCGCCAGCAGCTTATGGGGGAGCGGTCAAGAGACCCAGTACTTC.